Shown below are 22 T cell receptor beta chains from a single sample sequenced in a study of shared clonotypes between healthy human individuals. Libraries were prepared by immunoSEQ multiplex PCR; TCRdb keeps only in-frame clonotypes and omits some of them. The table records about 2.4 million clones, approximately 94% of them present only once. The specimen was naive CD4+ T cells from PBMCs. Subset meaning: CD45RA+ positively selected. The receptors come from a young man in good health. Some clones in this sample may be carry-over from other donors' samples.

This sequence joins TRBV7-9 and TRBJ1-1, with D possibly TRBD1 on 6 matching bases. The CDR3 contains 13 residues. The ends were cut back, 5 bases at V and 1 base at J, with 8 bases in the middle. CDR1 and CDR2 from the germline V gene are SEHNR and FQNEAQ (reference sequence). The CDR3 loop reads CASSQQGNTEAFF. The DNA for the CDR3 is TGTGCCAGCAGCCAACAGGGGAACACTGAAGCTTTCTTT.

This clone was observed a single time. The chain is built from TRBV27 and TRBJ1-1, with D unclear. The V gene lost 3 bases and the J gene lost 4 bases, with 12 bases spanning the gap. Looked up from germline, CDR1 is MNHEY and CDR2 is SMNVEV (reference sequence). The CDR3 has 14 residues. This chain's CDR3 is CASSFGSPPTEAFF. CDR3 in DNA: TGTGCCAGCAGTTTTGGCAGCCCTCCCACTGAAGCTTTCTTT.

V gene TRBV5-1 combines with J gene TRBJ2-6; TRBD1 is a possible D gene (6 bases). Germline V lookup: CDR1 SGHRS, CDR2 YFSETQ. This CDR3 is built from 17 residues. V lost 1 base and J lost 0, with 11 bases in between. The CDR3 reads CASSLTGSGSGANVLTF. In nucleotides, the CDR3 is TGCGCCAGCAGCTTGACAGGGTCGGGCTCTGGGGCCAACGTCCTGACTTTC.

The chain uses TRBV28 and TRBJ2-2; 11 nucleotides agree with TRBD2. The germline gives CDR1 MDHEN, CDR2 SYDVKM. The CDR3 has 16 amino acids. The ends lost 6 bases at V and 2 bases at J; junction bases unmatched: 5. As DNA, the CDR3 is TGTGCCAGCAGCCCGGGACTAGCGGTAAACACCGGGGAGCTGTTTTTT. Its translation is CASSPGLAVNTGELFF.

The V and J genes are TRBV9 and TRBJ1-4; tentative D call: TRBD1 (5 bases). CDR1 SGDLS and CDR2 YYNGEE come from the germline V gene. The CDR3 is 15 residues long. Trimming cost V 0 bases and J 5 bases, with 11 bases left between them. This chain's CDR3 is CASSVAQGLNEKLFF. The CDR3 DNA reads as TGTGCCAGCAGCGTAGCCCAGGGATTAAATGAAAAACTGTTTTTT.

Concerning this clone itself: Within the sample, other DNA sequences also encode this same CDR3. This chain joins TRBV27 and TRBJ1-1; weak D call: TRBD1 (6 bases). Trimming cost V 2 bases and J 4 bases, with 11 bases left between them. In germline, CDR1 is MNHEY, CDR2 SMNVEV (reference sequence). The CDR3 extends over 14 amino acids. As DNA, the CDR3 is TGTGCCAGCAGTTTAGAGGGGGGGCCCACTGAAGCTTTCTTT. Translating it yields CASSLEGGPTEAFF.

The chain has TRBV6-1 and TRBJ1-1, with D possibly TRBD1 on 5 matching bases. This CDR3 comprises 14 residues. Germline CDR1 MNHNS, CDR2 SASEGT. Trimming shortened V by 7 bases and J by 1 base, and 13 bases separated the two germline ends. The CDR3 region is CASTPGTGNTEAFF. The CDR3 DNA sequence: TGTGCCAGCACGCCCGGGACGGGGAACACTGAAGCTTTCTTT.

The V and J genes are TRBV18 and TRBJ2-3, with a tentative D call TRBD2 (5 bases). This CDR3 is 15 amino acids long. The V and J ends lost 3 bases and 0 bases respectively, with 10 bases between them. Germline-derived CDR1 and CDR2 are KGHSH and LQKENI. CDR3 loop: CASSPSGGSTDTQYF. The CDR3 nucleotides are TGTGCCAGCTCACCGAGCGGCGGGAGCACAGATACGCAGTATTTT.

The rearrangement links TRBV15 to TRBJ2-1; 10 positions match TRBD2. The trim removed 1 base at V and 8 bases at J, leaving 5 bases unmatched. CDR1 is LNHNV and CDR2 is YYDKDF in the germline V gene (reference sequence). The CDR3 spans 15 residues. CDR3 sequence: CATSRALAGKYEQFF. The DNA of the CDR3 is TGTGCCACCAGCAGAGCACTAGCGGGAAAGTATGAGCAGTTCTTC.

J is TRBJ1-2 and V is TRBV7-2, with D hard to call. V dropped 4 bases and J dropped 2 bases, with 14 bases sitting between them. CDR3 length: 15 residues. Germline CDR1 SGHTA, CDR2 FQGNSA. The CDR3 region is CASSSGRAPNYGYTF. The DNA of the CDR3 is TGTGCCAGCAGCTCAGGCCGGGCCCCGAACTATGGCTACACCTTC.

The chain uses TRBV10-3 and TRBJ1-5; no definite D call. Trimming removed 6 bases at V and 0 bases at J, with 6 bases between. The V gene's germline CDR1 is ENHRY and CDR2 SYGVKD. The CDR3 totals 13 residues. CDR3 in amino acids: CAIRNSSNQPQHF. The CDR3 DNA follows: TGTGCCATCAGAAATAGTAGCAATCAGCCCCAGCATTTT.

This sequence joins TRBV7-3 and TRBJ2-2; D ambiguous. Trimming shortened V by 0 bases and J by 0 bases, and 5 bases separated the two germline ends. CDR1 and CDR2 (germline): SGHTA, FQGTGA. The CDR3 extends over 15 amino acids. In nucleotides, the CDR3 is TGTGCCAGCAGCTTAACACCCACGAACACCGGGGAGCTGTTTTTT. Translated, it gives CASSLTPTNTGELFF.

The CDR3 is CASSLGNGQPQHF. The CDR3 DNA reads TGTGCCAGCAGCTTGGGGAATGGTCAGCCCCAGCATTTT. The genes are TRBV7-3 and TRBJ1-5; D is unclear. V lost 3 bases and J lost 6, with 9 bases in between. CDR3 length equals 13 residues. CDR1 and CDR2 (germline): SGHTA, FQGTGA.

The chain joins TRBV2 to TRBJ1-5; D uncertain. This CDR3 region has 13 residues. Germline V gene sequence: CDR1 SNHLY, CDR2 FYNNEI. V lost 6 bases, J lost 0 bases, and 6 bases lay in between. For the CDR3, the DNA is TGTGCCAGCAGGGTGATTAGCAATCAGCCCCAGCATTTT. This codes for CASRVISNQPQHF.

V and J are TRBV7-3 and TRBJ1-1, with D unclear. The CDR3 contains 18 residues. The germline V gene encodes CDR1 SGHTA and CDR2 FQGTGA. The ends were cut back, 1 base at V and 1 base at J, with 19 bases in the middle. The CDR3 here is CASSLKGLRDLGNTEAFF. CDR3 DNA sequence: TGTGCCAGCAGCTTAAAAGGGTTGAGAGATTTGGGGAACACTGAAGCTTTCTTT.

This chain connects TRBV4-1 to TRBJ2-3; D could derive from TRBD1 or TRBD2 (9 bases each). Germline CDR1 is MGHRA and CDR2 is YSYEKL. V shed 0 bases and J shed 8 bases, with 18 bases lying between them. This CDR3 has 16 amino acids. The chain's CDR3 is CASSQEDRGGGGTQYF. CDR3 bases: TGCGCCAGCAGCCAAGAGGACAGGGGCGGGGGGGGTACGCAGTATTTT.

CDR3 amino acids: CASSPGGGDTQYF. As DNA, the CDR3 is TGTGCCAGCAGCCCAGGGGGGGGCGATACGCAGTATTTT. This chain links TRBV5-4 with TRBJ2-3, with D possibly called TRBD1 or TRBD2 (7 bases each). The CDR3 is made up of 13 amino acids. The germline V and J ends were trimmed by 4 bases and 6 bases, with 12 bases remaining between them. Germline assignment: CDR1 SGHNT and CDR2 YYREEE (reference sequence).

The rearrangement links TRBV5-4 to TRBJ2-7; 11 bases map to TRBD2. The germline V gene has CDR1 SGHNT and CDR2 YYREEE (reference sequence). The CDR3 consists of 19 residues. V lost 4 bases to trimming and J lost 4 bases; unmatched junction nucleotides: 19. CDR3 sequence (DNA): TGTGCCAGCAGCCCCGGCAGAACTAGCGGGGGAGGGAGTATGTACGAGCAGTACTTC. Its protein is CASSPGRTSGGGSMYEQYF.

The gene calls are TRBV9 and TRBJ2-2, with D perhaps matching TRBD1 or TRBD2 (5 bases each). The CDR3 spans 15 residues. The germline CDR1 and CDR2 sequences are SGDLS and YYNGEE. V lost 0 bases, J lost 3 bases, and 9 bases lay in between. The CDR3 DNA reads TGTGCCAGCAGCGTAGTTTTGGGGGACACCGGGGAGCTGTTTTTT. Amino acid sequence: CASSVVLGDTGELFF.

This clone was counted once. The chain joins TRBV18 to TRBJ2-6, with 9 bases identical to TRBD1. Germline loops: CDR1 KGHSH, CDR2 LQKENI. There are 17 residues in the CDR3. V shed 0 bases and J 2 bases; nucleotides not matched to a gene: 2. CDR3 nucleotides: TGTGCCAGCTCACCACCGACAGGGGGGCCTGGGGCCAACGTCCTGACTTTC. It codes for CASSPPTGGPGANVLTF.

V and J are TRBV5-1 and TRBJ2-7, with a weak D call TRBD1 (6 bases). Germline V gene lookup returns CDR1 SGHRS and CDR2 YFSETQ. Trimming shortened V by 2 bases and J by 6 bases, and 9 bases separated the two germline ends. This CDR3 comprises 12 residues. The CDR3 DNA reads TGCGCCAGCAGCTTTAACAGGGCCGAGCAGTACTTC. It codes for CASSFNRAEQYF.

V and J are TRBV6-5 and TRBJ1-3; D perhaps matches TRBD1 (6 bases). Germline CDR1 reads MNHEY; CDR2 reads SVGAGI. V was cut by 5 bases and J by 0 bases, with 11 bases left in between. The CDR3 loop spans 15 amino acids. This CDR3 reads CASSISTGSGNTIYF. Here the CDR3 DNA reads TGTGCCAGCAGTATTTCGACAGGCTCTGGAAACACCATATATTTT.